These 9 T cell receptor beta chains were all obtained from the same sample, sequenced in a study of CD8 T cells in Susac syndrome. cDNA came from approximately 0.5 to 1 ug RNA primed by random hexamers. TCRdb used MiXCR to reprocess the immunoSEQ multiplex PCR reads, holding one entry per CDR3 protein. In the table there are roughly 120,000 distinct CDR3 sequences, over 90% of which are singletons. The specimen was CD8+ T cells from PBMCs. These receptors were collected from a human donor with multiple sclerosis.

The CDR3 loop is CSALQTVTYEQYF. In DNA form, the CDR3 reads TGCAGTGCTCTTCAGACAGTTACCTACGAGCAGTACTTC. The chain recombines TRBV20-1 with TRBJ2-7, with D tentatively TRBD1 (5 bases). The CDR3 sequence is 13 residues long. Germline lookup yields CDR1 DFQATT and CDR2 SNEGSKA (reference sequence). The V end lost 5 bases, the J end lost 2 bases, and 13 bases lay between the germline ends.

This rearrangement joins TRBV19 to TRBJ1-1; D possibly corresponds to TRBD1 (5 bases). Trimming shortened V by 5 bases and J by 0 bases, and 10 bases separated the two germline ends. This CDR3 contains 14 residues. Looked up from germline, CDR1 is LNHDA and CDR2 is SQIVND (reference sequence). The CDR3 protein is CASSPGHLNTEAFF. The CDR3 DNA follows: TGTGCCAGTAGTCCCGGACACCTGAACACTGAAGCTTTCTTT. The variable domain in full, with the rest retrieved from reference TRBV19 and TRBJ1-1, is DGGITQSPKYLFRKEGQNVTLSCEQNLNHDAMYWYRQDPGQGLRLIYYSQIVNDFQKGDIAEGYSVSREKKESFPLTVTSAQKNPTAFYLCASSPGHLNTEAFFGQGTRLTVV.

This chain connects TRBV7-3 to TRBJ2-5, with D unresolved. V shed 5 bases and J shed 2 bases, with 12 bases lying between them. Per germline, CDR1 SGHTA and CDR2 FQGTGA. This CDR3 region has 14 residues. The CDR3 spells CASSADWKQETQYF. As DNA, the CDR3 is TGTGCCAGCAGCGCCGACTGGAAACAAGAGACCCAGTACTTC.

V usage is TRBV3-1 and J usage is TRBJ2-7; TRBD2 agrees at 8 bases. The CDR3 extends over 16 amino acids. V lost 0 bases to trimming and J lost 3 bases; unmatched junction nucleotides: 7. Germline loops: CDR1 LGHDT, CDR2 YNNKEL (reference sequence). The CDR3 bases are TGTGCCAGCAGCCAAGACACCCCGGGGGGGGGCTACGAGCAGTACTTC. Translating gives CASSQDTPGGGYEQYF.

This chain joins TRBV9 and TRBJ2-7, with D hard to call. V shed 0 bases and J shed 5 bases, with 15 bases lying between them. The CDR3 is made up of 15 amino acids. Germline CDR1 SGDLS, CDR2 YYNGEE. CDR3 region: CASSVDGVVADEQYF. In DNA form, the CDR3 reads TGTGCCAGCAGCGTAGATGGGGTAGTCGCCGACGAGCAGTACTTC.

The chain uses TRBV25-1 and TRBJ1-1; maybe TRBD1 (6 bases). Germline V lookup: CDR1 MGHDK, CDR2 SYGVNS. The CDR3 totals 12 residues. The CDR3 region is CCTGHMNTEAFF. In nucleotides, the CDR3 is TGTTGTACAGGGCACATGAACACTGAAGCTTTCTTT.

The chain joins TRBV9 to TRBJ2-2; TRBD2 agrees at 7 bases. The CDR3 sequence is 16 residues long. Trimming at V came to 0 bases and at J to 1 base, leaving 3 bases not matched to a gene. Germline V CDR1 and CDR2: SGDLS, YYNGEE. CDR3 sequence (DNA): TGTGCCAGCAGCGTAGAATCTAGCGGGAACACCGGGGAGCTGTTTTTT. The encoded protein is CASSVESSGNTGELFF.

V is TRBV7-9 and J is TRBJ1-1; 10 bases match TRBD1. Germline CDR1 and CDR2: SEHNR and FQNEAQ (reference sequence). The CDR3 is 14 amino acids. With V trimmed by 5 bases and J by 4 bases, 4 bases remained unmatched. The CDR3 here is CASSHRDRGTEAFF. CDR3 nucleotides: TGTGCCAGCAGCCACCGGGACAGGGGCACTGAAGCTTTCTTT.

The rearrangement links TRBV24-1 to TRBJ1-2, with TRBD1 matching over 7 bases. Trimming removed 3 bases from V and 2 bases from J; junction bases left unmatched: 5. Germline assignment: CDR1 KGHDR and CDR2 SFDVKD. The CDR3 has 15 amino acids. CDR3 nucleotides: TGTGCCACCAGTGATAGGACAGGAGACAACTATGGCTACACCTTC. Protein: CATSDRTGDNYGYTF.